The 24 T cell receptor beta chains listed next were all sequenced from one sample in a study of T cell responses to AZD1222 COVID-19 vaccine. Only in-frame clones appear in the TCRdb table, and some are missing; sequencing was by immunoSEQ multiplex PCR. This table holds approximately 180,000 clones, about 89% found once. This specimen consisted of peripheral blood, obtained on day 0 of AZD1222 vaccination. Receptors originate from an adult in good health.

The genes are TRBV7-2 and TRBJ1-3; perhaps TRBD1 as D (6 bases). This CDR3 has 14 residues. Germline CDR1 SGHTA, CDR2 FQGNSA. V lost 5 bases and J lost 4, with 12 bases in between. CDR3 nucleotide sequence: TGTGCCAGCAGCGCCGGGACAATGGGAAACACCATATATTTT. Translation gives CASSAGTMGNTIYF.

This chain joins TRBV27 and TRBJ1-3; no clear D gene. V lost 4 bases to trimming and J lost 4 bases, with 11 bases between them. The CDR3 is made up of 14 amino acids. From germline, CDR1 is MNHEY and CDR2 SMNVEV (reference sequence). The CDR3 reads CASSSLSAGNTIYF. For the CDR3, the DNA is TGTGCCAGCAGTTCTCTTTCGGCCGGAAACACCATATATTTT.

The gene calls are TRBV7-2 and TRBJ1-3, with a weak D call TRBD1 (5 bases). Trimming cost V 2 bases and J 0 bases, with 20 bases left between them. Germline V gene lookup returns CDR1 SGHTA and CDR2 FQGNSA. The CDR3 loop spans 19 amino acids. This CDR3 is CASSLRTLGWQGSGNTIYF. The CDR3 DNA reads as TGTGCCAGCAGCTTACGAACTTTAGGGTGGCAGGGCTCTGGAAACACCATATATTTT.

The chain couples TRBV6-5 to TRBJ2-3; D is undetermined. From germline, CDR1 is MNHEY and CDR2 SVGAGI. CDR3 length equals 12 residues. Trimming took 1 base from V and 10 from J, leaving 9 bases between them. Here the CDR3 reads CASSYYADAQYF. CDR3 bases: TGTGCCAGCAGTTACTATGCGGATGCGCAGTATTTT.

The chain is built from TRBV19 and TRBJ1-2; D is perhaps TRBD1 (5 bases). This CDR3 is 14 amino acids long. Per the germline V gene, CDR1 is LNHDA and CDR2 is SQIVND (reference sequence). The ends were cut back, 3 bases at V and 2 bases at J, with 10 bases in the middle. The CDR3 spells CASSIGHENYGYTF. The CDR3 DNA follows: TGTGCCAGTAGTATCGGACACGAGAACTATGGCTACACCTTC.

This clone was counted a few times. The genes are TRBV7-8 and TRBJ1-6; no clear D. Germline CDR1 reads SGHVS; CDR2 reads FQNEAQ. The CDR3 is made up of 15 amino acids. Trimming cost V 3 bases and J 5 bases, with 11 bases left between them. Written as DNA, the CDR3 is TGTGCCAGCAGCTTGACCCCACGAGATAATTCACCCCTCCACTTT. Translation: CASSLTPRDNSPLHF. The entire variable domain, with the rest obtained from reference TRBV7-8 and TRBJ1-6, is as follows: GAGVSQSPRYKVAKRGQDVALRCDPISGHVSLFWYQQALGQGPEFLTYFQNEAQLDKSGLPSDRFFAERPEGSVSTLKIQRTQQEDSAVYLCASSLTPRDNSPLHFGNGTRLTVT.

This clone was found once. The J gene is TRBJ2-7, the V gene TRBV7-9, with a tentative D call TRBD1 (6 bases). V lost 5 bases to trimming and J lost 4 bases, with 9 bases between them. The CDR3 totals 12 residues. CDR1 is SEHNR, CDR2 FQNEAQ, per germline (reference sequence). The CDR3 DNA is TGTGCCAGCAGCCTTACAGGGTACGAGCAGTACGTC. Translated, it gives CASSLTGYEQYV.

The chain couples TRBV6-2 or TRBV6-3 to TRBJ2-3; D is unclear. CDR1 and CDR2 (germline): MNHEY, SVGEGT. V gave up 2 bases and J gave up 1 base, with 10 bases separating them. This CDR3 has 15 amino acids. The CDR3 DNA reads as TGTGCCAGCAGTTACGGGCTCGCTGGCACAGATACGCAGTATTTT. This gives the protein CASSYGLAGTDTQYF.

This chain joins TRBV5-4 and TRBJ2-1; the match to TRBD1 covers 12 bases. Per the germline V gene, CDR1 is SGHNT and CDR2 is YYREEE (reference sequence). V trimming: 3 bases; J trimming: 9 bases; junction bases outside the gene matches: 10. The CDR3 spans 16 residues. In nucleotides, the CDR3 is TGTGCCAGCAGCTCCGGGGGGGACAGGGGGCGCATTGAGCAGTTCTTC. This sequence encodes CASSSGGDRGRIEQFF.

The CDR3 DNA sequence: TGTGCCAGCAGCGTAGAATCCAGGGGCGGGTGTGAAGCTTTCTTT. Amino acid sequence: CASSVESRGGCEAFF. The V gene is TRBV9, the J gene TRBJ1-1, with a tentative D call TRBD1 (6 bases). V was cut by 0 bases and J by 7 bases, with 16 bases left in between. Germline CDR1 is SGDLS and CDR2 is YYNGEE. There are 15 residues in the CDR3.

The V gene is TRBV6-1, the J gene TRBJ2-7, with D tentatively TRBD2 (5 bases). CDR1 and CDR2 from the germline V gene are MNHNS and SASEGT. The CDR3 extends over 14 amino acids. The V end lost 0 bases, the J end lost 0 bases, and 6 bases lay between the germline ends. The DNA of the CDR3 is TGTGCCAGCAGTGAAGCGGGGAGCTCCTACGAGCAGTACTTC. It specifies CASSEAGSSYEQYF.

This clone was recorded only once. The chain joins TRBV15 to TRBJ1-1, with D possibly TRBD1 on 5 matching bases. V was pared by 4 bases and J by 4 bases, with 22 bases between. The CDR3 extends over 17 amino acids. Germline CDR1 and CDR2: LNHNV and YYDKDF (reference sequence). Written as DNA, the CDR3 is TGTGCCACCAGCATACCACTGGGGCCGGGAGGGAGCACTGAAGCTTTCTTT. This codes for CATSIPLGPGGSTEAFF.

In its sample, this clone was seen once. This rearrangement joins TRBV7-6 to TRBJ1-4; maybe TRBD1 (6 bases). Trimming removed 1 base at V and 8 bases at J, with 14 bases between. Germline CDR1 reads SGHVS; CDR2 reads FNYEAQ. The CDR3 runs to 15 residues. CDR3 bases: TGTGCCAGCAGCTTAGGACAGGTCGAGGGCGAAAAACTGTTTTTT. It specifies CASSLGQVEGEKLFF.

This clone has only one observation. The V gene is TRBV4-1, the J gene TRBJ1-4; the D gene is possibly TRBD1 (6 bases). Trimming took 0 bases from V and 6 from J, leaving 23 bases between them. The CDR3 sequence is 19 residues long. Germline CDR1 reads MGHRA; CDR2 reads YSYEKL. The CDR3 loop reads CASSQDPADSGGFYEKLFF. CDR3 sequence (DNA): TGCGCCAGCAGCCAAGATCCCGCGGACAGTGGTGGGTTTTATGAAAAACTGTTTTTT.

The table lists this clone with a count of one. The genes are TRBV6-2 or TRBV6-3 and TRBJ1-1, with D possibly being TRBD1 (5 bases). V was shortened by 2 bases and J by 5 bases, with 9 bases between the two germline ends. The length of the CDR3 is 13 residues. Germline loops: CDR1 MNHEY, CDR2 SVGEGT. CDR3 amino acids: CASSYQGSTEAFF. The CDR3 nucleotides read TGTGCCAGCAGTTACCAGGGTAGTACTGAAGCTTTCTTT.

The chain employs TRBV11-1 and TRBJ2-7, with D hard to call. V was cut by 0 bases and J by 3 bases, with 6 bases left in between. The CDR3 is 13 amino acids. Germline values: CDR1 SGHAT, CDR2 FQDESV (reference sequence). The CDR3 DNA follows: TGTGCCAGCAGCTTAGCACTCCGCTACGAGCAGTACTTC. Amino acids: CASSLALRYEQYF. Based on the CDR3 plus reference TRBV11-1 and TRBJ2-7, the full variable domain is EAEVAQSPRYKITEKSQAVAFWCDPISGHATLYWYRQILGQGPELLVQFQDESVVDDSQLPKDRFSAERLKGVDSTLKIQPAELGDSAMYLCASSLALRYEQYFGPGTRLTVT.

This clone came up a few times. The chain employs TRBV7-3 and TRBJ2-2; D remains unclear. V lost 2 bases, J lost 7 bases, and 2 bases lay in between. Germline loops: CDR1 SGHTA, CDR2 FQGTGA. This CDR3 region has 11 residues. CDR3 protein: CASSLRGELFF. DNA for the CDR3: TGTGCCAGCAGCTTACGCGGGGAGCTGTTTTTT.

The chain carries TRBV4-1 and TRBJ2-3; 7 bases are a match to TRBD2. The CDR3 is 15 amino acids. V gave up 0 bases and J gave up 5 bases; unmatched junction bases: 5. Germline V CDR1 and CDR2: MGHRA, YSYEKL. The CDR3 is CASSQDFAGVDTQYF. The DNA of the CDR3 is TGCGCCAGCAGCCAAGATTTTGCGGGGGTAGATACGCAGTATTTT.

The chain uses TRBV15 and TRBJ2-2; 11 bases agree with TRBD2. The CDR3 consists of 16 residues. Trimming cost V 7 bases and J 1 base; bases outside gene matches: 5. Germline-derived CDR1 and CDR2 are LNHNV and YYDKDF (reference sequence). CDR3 residues: CATTPLAGGNTGELFF. In DNA, the CDR3 is TGTGCCACCACCCCTCTAGCGGGAGGGAACACCGGGGAGCTGTTTTTT.

This chain connects TRBV6-2 or TRBV6-3 to TRBJ1-2; D remains unclear. CDR1 MNHEY and CDR2 SVGEGT come from the germline V gene. CDR3 length: 13 residues. Trimming took 5 bases from V and 1 from J, leaving 8 bases between them. The CDR3 region is CASSANINYGYTF. In nucleotides, the CDR3 is TGTGCCAGCAGTGCGAATATTAACTATGGCTACACCTTC.

The CDR3 coding sequence is TGTGCCAGCAGCCCGCGGGGGGGGCTCACTGAAGCTTTCTTT. It translates to CASSPRGGLTEAFF. The chain combines TRBV11-2 with TRBJ1-1; D possibly corresponds to TRBD1 (6 bases). Germline CDR1 and CDR2: SGHAT and FQNNGV. The CDR3 loop spans 14 amino acids. Trimming removed 5 bases at V and 4 bases at J, with 14 bases between. Looking up the rest from reference TRBV11-2 and TRBJ1-1 gives the full variable domain: EAGVAQSPRYKIIEKRQSVAFWCNPISGHATLYWYQQILGQGPKLLIQFQNNGVVDDSQLPKDRFSAERLKGVDSTLKIQPAKLEDSAVYLCASSPRGGLTEAFFGQGTRLTVV.

CDR3 in amino acids: CASSSTSGWSSYNEQFF. The DNA of the CDR3 is TGTGCCAGCAGCTCGACTAGCGGGTGGAGCTCCTACAATGAGCAGTTCTTC. The gene calls are TRBV7-2 and TRBJ2-1, with 10 bases lining up with TRBD2. Germline V gene data show CDR1 as SGHTA and CDR2 as FQGNSA. This CDR3 spans 17 amino acids. Trimming took 4 bases from V and 0 from J; bases not matched to a gene: 6. Based on the CDR3 plus reference TRBV7-2 and TRBJ2-1, the full variable domain is GAGVSQSPSNKVTEKGKDVELRCDPISGHTALYWYRQSLGQGLEFLIYFQGNSAPDKSGLPSDRFSAERTGGSVSTLTIQRTQQEDSAVYLCASSSTSGWSSYNEQFFGPGTRLTVL.

This clone was counted only a few times. CDR3 bases: TGTGCCAGCAGCCTAGCGGGCCCGAACACCGGGGAGCTGTTTTTT. This encodes CASSLAGPNTGELFF. The rearrangement joins TRBV4-2 to TRBJ2-2; 7 bases fit TRBD2. After removal of 4 bases from V and 0 bases from J, the junction contained 2 bases not matched to a gene. This CDR3 region has 15 residues. CDR1 and CDR2 from the germline V gene are LGHNA and YNFKEQ.

The V call is TRBV9, the J call TRBJ2-7, with 9 bases that match TRBD1. V was clipped by 5 bases and J by 1 base; unmatched bases: 4. Germline-derived CDR1 and CDR2 are SGDLS and YYNGEE. CDR3 length: 14 amino acids. The CDR3 reads CASSGTGPSYEQYF. The CDR3 region has the DNA TGTGCCAGCAGTGGGACAGGGCCATCCTACGAGCAGTACTTC.